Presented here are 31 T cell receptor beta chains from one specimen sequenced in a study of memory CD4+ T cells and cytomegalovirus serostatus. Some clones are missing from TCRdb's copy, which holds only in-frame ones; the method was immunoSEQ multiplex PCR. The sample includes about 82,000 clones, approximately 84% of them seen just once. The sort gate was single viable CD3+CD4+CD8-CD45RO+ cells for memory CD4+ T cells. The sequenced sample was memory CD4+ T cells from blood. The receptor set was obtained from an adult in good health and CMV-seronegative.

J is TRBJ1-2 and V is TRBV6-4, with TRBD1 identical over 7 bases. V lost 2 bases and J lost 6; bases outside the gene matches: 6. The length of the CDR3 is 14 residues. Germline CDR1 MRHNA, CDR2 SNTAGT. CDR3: CASSDRPGGNGYTF. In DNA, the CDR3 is TGTGCCAGCAGTGACAGGCCAGGGGGTAATGGCTACACCTTC.

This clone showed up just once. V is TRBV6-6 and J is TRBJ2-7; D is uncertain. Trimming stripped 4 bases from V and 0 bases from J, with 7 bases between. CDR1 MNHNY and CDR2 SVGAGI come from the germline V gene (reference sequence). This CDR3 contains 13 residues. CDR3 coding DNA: TGTGCCAGCAGTTTCCCTTCCTCCTACGAGCAGTACTTC. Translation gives CASSFPSSYEQYF.

The CDR3 DNA reads as TGTGCCAGCAGTGAACGTTACAGAGCTGAGCAGTTCTTC. It codes for CASSERYRAEQFF. The V call is TRBV25-1, the J call TRBJ2-1; D remains ambiguous. The germline V gene has CDR1 MGHDK and CDR2 SYGVNS. V dropped 2 bases and J dropped 9 bases, with 11 bases sitting between them. This CDR3 has 13 residues.

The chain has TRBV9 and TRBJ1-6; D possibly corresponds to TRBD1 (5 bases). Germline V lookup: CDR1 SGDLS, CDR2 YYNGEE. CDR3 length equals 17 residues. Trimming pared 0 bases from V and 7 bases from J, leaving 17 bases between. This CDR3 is CASSVGRGEGTNSPLHF. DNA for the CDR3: TGTGCCAGCAGCGTAGGACGAGGGGAGGGGACCAATTCACCCCTCCACTTT.

In DNA, the CDR3 is TGCGCCAGCAGCTTGAGCCAGGGGAGGTCAGATACGCAGTATTTT. Its protein is CASSLSQGRSDTQYF. The chain recombines TRBV5-1 with TRBJ2-3; either TRBD1 or TRBD2 may supply D (6 bases each). The CDR3 sequence is 15 residues long. From germline, CDR1 is SGHRS and CDR2 YFSETQ. V was shortened by 1 base and J by 4 bases, with 13 bases between the two germline ends.

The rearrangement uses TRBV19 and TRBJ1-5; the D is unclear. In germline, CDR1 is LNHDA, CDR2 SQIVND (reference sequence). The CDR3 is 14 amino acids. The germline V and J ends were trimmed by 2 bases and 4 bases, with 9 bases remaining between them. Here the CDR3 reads CASSITIPNQPQHF. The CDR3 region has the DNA TGTGCCAGTAGTATAACGATACCTAATCAGCCCCAGCATTTT.

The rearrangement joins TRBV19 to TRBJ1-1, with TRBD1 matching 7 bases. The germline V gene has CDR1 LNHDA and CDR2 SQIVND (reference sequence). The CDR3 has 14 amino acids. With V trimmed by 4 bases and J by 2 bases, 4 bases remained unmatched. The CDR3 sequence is CASSTYRGNTEAFF. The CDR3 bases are TGTGCCAGTAGTACATACAGGGGAAACACTGAAGCTTTCTTT.

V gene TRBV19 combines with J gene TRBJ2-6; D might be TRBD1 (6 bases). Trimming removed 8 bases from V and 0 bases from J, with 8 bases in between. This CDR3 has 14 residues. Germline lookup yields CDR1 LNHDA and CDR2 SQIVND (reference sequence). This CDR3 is CASLRGSGANVLTF. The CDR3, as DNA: TGTGCCAGTCTCAGGGGCTCTGGGGCCAACGTCCTGACTTTC.

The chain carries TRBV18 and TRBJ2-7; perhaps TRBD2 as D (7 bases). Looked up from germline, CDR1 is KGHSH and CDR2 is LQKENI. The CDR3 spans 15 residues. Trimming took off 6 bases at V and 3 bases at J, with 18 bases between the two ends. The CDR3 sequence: CASSPGQSGGYEQYF. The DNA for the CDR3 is TGTGCCAGCTCGCCCGGACAGTCGGGGGGCTACGAGCAGTACTTC.

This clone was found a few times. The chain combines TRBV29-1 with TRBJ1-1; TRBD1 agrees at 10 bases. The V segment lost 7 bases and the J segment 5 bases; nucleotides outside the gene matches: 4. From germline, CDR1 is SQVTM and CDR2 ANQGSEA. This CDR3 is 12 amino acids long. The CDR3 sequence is CSGGTGETEAFF. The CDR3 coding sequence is TGCAGCGGTGGGACAGGGGAAACTGAAGCTTTCTTT.

CDR3 nucleotide sequence: TGTGCCAGCAGTGGACAGGGAAAGGGTCTCGAGCAGTACTTC. It yields the protein CASSGQGKGLEQYF. The rearrangement links TRBV6-1 to TRBJ2-7; 7 nucleotides line up with TRBD1. The germline V gene encodes CDR1 MNHNS and CDR2 SASEGT. This CDR3 has 14 residues. V dropped 4 bases and J dropped 6; count of bases not matched to a gene: 9.

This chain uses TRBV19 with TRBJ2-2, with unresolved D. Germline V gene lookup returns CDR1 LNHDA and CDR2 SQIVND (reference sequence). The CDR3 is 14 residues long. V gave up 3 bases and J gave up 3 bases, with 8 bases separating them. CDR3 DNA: TGTGCCAGTAGTATGCCTACTCACACCGGGGAGCTGTTTTTT. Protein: CASSMPTHTGELFF.

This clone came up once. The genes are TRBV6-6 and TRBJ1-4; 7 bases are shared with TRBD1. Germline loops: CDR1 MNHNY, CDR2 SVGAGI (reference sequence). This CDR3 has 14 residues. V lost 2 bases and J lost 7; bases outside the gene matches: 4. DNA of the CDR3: TGTGCCAGCAGTTACGACAGGGTTGGTGAAAAACTGTTTTTT. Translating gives CASSYDRVGEKLFF.

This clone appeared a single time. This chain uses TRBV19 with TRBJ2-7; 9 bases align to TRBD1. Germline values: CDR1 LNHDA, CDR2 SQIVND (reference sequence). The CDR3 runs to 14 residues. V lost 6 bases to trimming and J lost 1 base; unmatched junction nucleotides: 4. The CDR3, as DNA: TGTGCCAGTAGGCGGGACAGGGCATCCTACGAGCAGTACTTC. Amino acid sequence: CASRRDRASYEQYF.

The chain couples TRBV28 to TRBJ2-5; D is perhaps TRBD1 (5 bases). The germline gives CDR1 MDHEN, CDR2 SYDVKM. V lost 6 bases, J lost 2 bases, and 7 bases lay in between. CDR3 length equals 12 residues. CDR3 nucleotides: TGTGCCAGCAGGGACATACAAGAGACCCAGTACTTC. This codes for CASRDIQETQYF.

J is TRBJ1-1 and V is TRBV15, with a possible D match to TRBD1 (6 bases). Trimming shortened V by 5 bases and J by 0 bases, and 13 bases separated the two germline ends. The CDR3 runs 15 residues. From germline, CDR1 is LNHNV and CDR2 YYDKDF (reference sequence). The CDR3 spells CATSPSSGVNTEAFF. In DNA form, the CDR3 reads TGTGCCACCAGCCCGTCGTCAGGGGTGAACACTGAAGCTTTCTTT.

The CDR3 protein is CAWSVFREGIIAGELFF. The DNA of the CDR3 is TGTGCCTGGAGTGTATTCCGGGAGGGGATAATCGCCGGGGAGCTGTTTTTT. The V and J genes are TRBV30 and TRBJ2-2; 8 bases match TRBD2. The trim removed 0 bases at V and 6 bases at J, leaving 12 bases unmatched. Germline loops: CDR1 GTSNPN, CDR2 SVGIG (reference sequence). The CDR3 runs to 17 residues.

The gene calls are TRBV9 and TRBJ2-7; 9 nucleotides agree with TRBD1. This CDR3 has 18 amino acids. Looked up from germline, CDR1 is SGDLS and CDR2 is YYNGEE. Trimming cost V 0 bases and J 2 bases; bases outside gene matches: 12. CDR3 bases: TGTGCCAGCAGCGTAGTGATAGTACCGGGACAGGGTACCTACGAGCAGTACTTC. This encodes CASSVVIVPGQGTYEQYF.

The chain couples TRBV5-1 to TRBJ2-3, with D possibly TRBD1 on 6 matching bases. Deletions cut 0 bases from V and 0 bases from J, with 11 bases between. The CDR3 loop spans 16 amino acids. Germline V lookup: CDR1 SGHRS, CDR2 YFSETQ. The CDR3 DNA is TGCGCCAGCAGCTTGGACGGGGACACTAGCACAGATACGCAGTATTTT. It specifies CASSLDGDTSTDTQYF.

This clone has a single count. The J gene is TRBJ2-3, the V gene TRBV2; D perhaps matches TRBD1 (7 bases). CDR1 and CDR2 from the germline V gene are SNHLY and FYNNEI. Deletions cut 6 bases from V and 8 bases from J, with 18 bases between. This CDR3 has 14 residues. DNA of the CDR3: TGTGCCAGCAGGTGGACGGCCCAGGGGGGTACGCAGTATTTT. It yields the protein CASRWTAQGGTQYF.

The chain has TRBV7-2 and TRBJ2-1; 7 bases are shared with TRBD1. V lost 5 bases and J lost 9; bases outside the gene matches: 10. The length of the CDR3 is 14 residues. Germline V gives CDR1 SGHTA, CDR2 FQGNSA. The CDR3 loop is CASSPQGRDGEQFF. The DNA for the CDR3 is TGTGCCAGCAGCCCACAGGGGAGAGATGGTGAGCAGTTCTTC.

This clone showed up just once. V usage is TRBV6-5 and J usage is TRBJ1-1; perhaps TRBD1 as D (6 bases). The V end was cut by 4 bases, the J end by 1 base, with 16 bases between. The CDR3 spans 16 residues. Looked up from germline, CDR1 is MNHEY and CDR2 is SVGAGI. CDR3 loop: CASSSPWTATNTEAFF. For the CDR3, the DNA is TGTGCCAGCAGTTCCCCTTGGACAGCTACGAACACTGAAGCTTTCTTT.

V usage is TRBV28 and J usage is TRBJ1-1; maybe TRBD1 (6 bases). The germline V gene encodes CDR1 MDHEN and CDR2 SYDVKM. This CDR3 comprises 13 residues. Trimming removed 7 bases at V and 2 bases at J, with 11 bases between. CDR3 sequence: CASTTGPNTEAFF. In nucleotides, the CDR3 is TGTGCCAGCACAACAGGGCCCAACACTGAAGCTTTCTTT.

CDR3: CAWSMSPALGYTF. In DNA form, the CDR3 reads TGTGCCTGGAGTATGAGTCCAGCCCTCGGCTACACCTTC. J is TRBJ1-2 and V is TRBV30; D unclear. CDR1 GTSNPN and CDR2 SVGIG come from the germline V gene (reference sequence). V lost 2 bases and J lost 8, with 15 bases in between. The CDR3 totals 13 residues.

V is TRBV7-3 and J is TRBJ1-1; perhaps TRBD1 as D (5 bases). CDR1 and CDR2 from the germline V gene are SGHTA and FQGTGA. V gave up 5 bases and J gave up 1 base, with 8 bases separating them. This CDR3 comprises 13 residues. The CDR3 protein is CASSTQENTEAFF. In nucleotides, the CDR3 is TGTGCCAGCAGCACACAGGAGAACACTGAAGCTTTCTTT.

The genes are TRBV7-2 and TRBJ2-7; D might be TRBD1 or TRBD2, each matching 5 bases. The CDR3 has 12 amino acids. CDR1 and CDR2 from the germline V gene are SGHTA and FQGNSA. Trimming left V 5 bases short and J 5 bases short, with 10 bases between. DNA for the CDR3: TGTGCCAGCAGCGGGGACGGAAACGAGCAGTACTTC. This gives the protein CASSGDGNEQYF.

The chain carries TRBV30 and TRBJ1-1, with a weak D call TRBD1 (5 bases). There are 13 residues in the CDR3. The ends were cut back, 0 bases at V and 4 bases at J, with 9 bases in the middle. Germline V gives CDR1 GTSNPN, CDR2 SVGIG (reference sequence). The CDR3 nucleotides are TGTGCCTGGAGTGTATCAGGGTTCACTGAAGCTTTCTTT. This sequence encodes CAWSVSGFTEAFF.

Written as DNA, the CDR3 is TGTGCCAGCAGCTTGCGTTTAGGGTTTAATGAAAAACTGTTTTTT. Encoded protein: CASSLRLGFNEKLFF. The V call is TRBV5-6, the J call TRBJ1-4; D is undetermined. Germline loops: CDR1 SGHDT, CDR2 YYEEEE. The CDR3 length is 15 residues. Trimming cost V 1 base and J 4 bases, with 11 bases left between them.

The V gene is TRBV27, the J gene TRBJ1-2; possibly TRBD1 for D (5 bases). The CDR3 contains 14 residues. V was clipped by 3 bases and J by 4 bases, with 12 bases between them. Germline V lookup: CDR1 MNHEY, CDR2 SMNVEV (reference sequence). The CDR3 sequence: CASSFGFGGYGYTF. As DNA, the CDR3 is TGTGCCAGCAGTTTTGGATTCGGGGGCTATGGCTACACCTTC.

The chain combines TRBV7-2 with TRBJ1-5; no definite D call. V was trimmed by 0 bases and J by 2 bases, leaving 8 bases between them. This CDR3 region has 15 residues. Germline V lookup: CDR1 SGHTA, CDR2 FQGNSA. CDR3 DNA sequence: TGTGCCAGCAGCTTAGCAGGGCTGGGCAATCAGCCCCAGCATTTT. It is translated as CASSLAGLGNQPQHF.

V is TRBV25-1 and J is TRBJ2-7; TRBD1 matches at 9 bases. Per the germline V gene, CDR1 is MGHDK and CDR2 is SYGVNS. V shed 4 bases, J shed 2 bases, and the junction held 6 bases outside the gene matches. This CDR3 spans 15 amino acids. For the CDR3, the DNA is TGTGCCAGCAGTGCCAGGACAGGGGAGCCCTACGAGCAGTACTTC. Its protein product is CASSARTGEPYEQYF.